Below, one T cell receptor (beta chain) is given with its context. In this sample, this clone turned up a few times. Which antigen it targets is not known. No much larger clonotype is one base removed from it; base qualities were not supplied. Participants in the prospective study were aged roughly 18 to 100 years, lived in about two dozen United States geographic areas, and enrolled through a virtual design. Cohort assignment in the prospective study relied on participant-reported clinical history from a screening survey and a study questionnaire. Recovered participants in ImmuneRACE Cohort 3 were defined as having two consecutive negative NP/OP PCR tests, clearance from a healthcare professional, or resolution of symptoms. In the prospective study, whole blood, serum and a nasopharyngeal or oropharyngeal swab were collected from each participant by mobile phlebotomists. Prospective study participants could optionally give additional blood draws and questionnaires over an approximately two-month period. Before DNA extraction, blood samples from the prospective study were shipped at room temperature or frozen.

TCRbeta CDR3 regions were amplified from genomic DNA by means of the immunoSEQ Assay, a bias-controlled multiplex PCR. The published analysis was carried out like this. Within the assay, amplification of reference gene primers was used to estimate how many nucleated cells each sample contained. Sequence reads were collapsed and filtered to measure the absolute abundance of every unique TCRbeta CDR3 rearrangement. For each sample, productive Simpson clonality was calculated as the square root of Simpson's diversity index over productive rearrangements. Sourced from immuneACCESS, this table was stored by TCRdb with only in-frame sequences that have V and J called. A share of the clones is absent; for the studies checked, an unresolved V gene accounts for under half, and the remainder has no known explanation. From that table come the V and J calls and clone size; the DNA was used to work out D and trimming. The sample table contains 180,000 or so clones; only one count was recorded for roughly four fifths of them. Of the sample, around 7.5% is held by the ten largest clones.

This entry is derived from a study of blood T cell repertoires in COVID-19 (TCRdb year 2020). For the study in its entirety: The collaborator samples originated in the United States, Italy and Spain and spanned the acute and convalescent phases of COVID-19. The material from the prospective study consisted of cDNA or gDNA derived from T cells, B-cell-depleted T cells, or PBMCs. The samples were drawn from the first 160 participants of the ongoing ImmuneRACE study and from 1,254 subjects provided by 6 global collaborators. Where available, HLA class I and class II types were obtained from metadata supplied by the sample provider rather than from assay-based typing. Deeply sampled blood TCRbeta repertoires from subjects exposed to, actively infected with, or recovered from COVID-19 were included in the dataset. Sample metadata almost always included a de-identified subject ID, COVID-19 status, age in years and sex. A freely available public database, intended as a resource for researchers studying the immune response to SARS-CoV-2, is where the repertoires were released. What the authors observed across the whole study: The amount of clinical and demographic metadata varied by source and participant and was provided uncurated.

From the cysteine up to the phenylalanine, the CDR3 has a length of 13 residues. Only the CDR3 region is kept as DNA, spanning 39 bases read in frame from base 1. V gives up 6 bases and J gives up 8 bases, and the segment between their germline ends measures 16 bases. The germline V gene specifies MNHEY as CDR1 and SVGAGI as CDR2. Sequencing was done on a sample of PBMCs or T cells enriched from blood (not recorded which). The clonotype originates from a man aged 35 to 55 who had recovered from COVID-19. The chain was built from TRBV6-5 and TRBJ1-1; the D region possibly corresponds to TRBD1 (6 bases align). The CDR3 sequence is CASSSSRTVEAFF. In nucleotides, the sequence is TGTGCCAGCAGCAGTAGTAGGACAGTCGAAGCTTTCTTT.